The 9 T cell receptor beta chains below were found in one sample sequenced in a study of blood T cell repertoires in COVID-19. Libraries were prepared by immunoSEQ multiplex PCR; TCRdb keeps only in-frame clonotypes and omits some of them. The sample carries roughly 200,000 clones, 82% recorded once. Sample: peripheral blood. These receptors were obtained from an elderly woman with COVID-19, enrolled during active disease.

The chain uses TRBV5-6 and TRBJ1-1, with 8 positions matching TRBD1. The CDR3 extends over 16 amino acids. Germline assignment: CDR1 SGHDT and CDR2 YYEEEE. V lost 4 bases and J lost 0; bases outside the gene matches: 8. The CDR3 DNA reads TGTGCCAGCAGCCAGGGGGCTCGGGGTCTGAACACTGAAGCTTTCTTT. It specifies CASSQGARGLNTEAFF.

This clone was observed a few times. CDR3 nucleotides: TGTGCCAGCAGTTACCGGTGGGGGCTAGCGGGAGCCGGGGAGCTGTTTTTT. Encoded protein: CASSYRWGLAGAGELFF. The rearrangement uses TRBV27 and TRBJ2-2; 10 bases agree with TRBD2. The CDR3 extends over 17 amino acids. Looked up from germline, CDR1 is MNHEY and CDR2 is SMNVEV (reference sequence). The V and J ends lost 4 bases and 6 bases, in that order; junction bases with no gene match: 11.

The rearrangement joins TRBV14 to TRBJ1-6; 9 bases fit TRBD1. This CDR3 contains 15 residues. Unmatched junction bases numbered 6, after V lost 3 bases and J lost 9 bases. Germline values: CDR1 SGHDN, CDR2 FVKESK. This chain's CDR3 is CASSQTGTGTSPLHF. In DNA, the CDR3 is TGTGCCAGCAGCCAGACCGGGACAGGGACTTCACCCCTCCACTTT.

The V gene is TRBV3-1 (or the pseudogene TRBV3-2), the J gene TRBJ2-6, with a weak D call TRBD1 (5 bases). CDR3 length: 15 amino acids. Trimming took 2 bases from V and 1 from J, leaving 6 bases between them. Germline V CDR1 and CDR2: LGHDT, YNNKEL (reference sequence). CDR3 sequence (DNA): TGTGCCAGCAGCCAATCAGGGTCTGGGGCCAACGTCCTGACTTTC. It codes for CASSQSGSGANVLTF.

This clone showed up just once. The chain joins TRBV5-6 to TRBJ1-2, with TRBD1 identical over 7 bases. With V trimmed by 3 bases and J by 6 bases, 14 bases remained unmatched. The germline V gene has CDR1 SGHDT and CDR2 YYEEEE. CDR3 length: 16 residues. CDR3 amino acids: CASSWLLTGLKDGYTF. In DNA form, the CDR3 reads TGTGCCAGCAGCTGGCTCCTGACAGGGCTAAAGGATGGCTACACCTTC. The variable domain in full, completed from reference TRBV5-6 and TRBJ1-2, reads DAGVTQSPTHLIKTRGQQVTLRCSPKSGHDTVSWYQQALGQGPQFIFQYYEEEERQRGNFPDRFSGHQFPNYSSELNVNALLLGDSALYLCASSWLLTGLKDGYTFGSGTRLTVV.

V usage is TRBV6-2 or TRBV6-3 and J usage is TRBJ2-2; TRBD1 aligns across 8 bases. The V gene's germline CDR1 is MNHEY and CDR2 SVGEGT. The CDR3 has 17 residues. V was pared by 0 bases and J by 5 bases, with 8 bases of the junction left unmatched. The CDR3, as DNA: TGTGCCAGCAGTTACTCGACAGGGGTCGGATTGACCGGGGAGCTGTTTTTT. This encodes CASSYSTGVGLTGELFF.

This clone showed up just a few times. This chain joins TRBV4-1 and TRBJ1-1; 7 nucleotides align to TRBD1. J gave up 1 base and V 1 base, and 6 bases lay outside the gene matches. This CDR3 region has 16 residues. Per germline, CDR1 MGHRA and CDR2 YSYEKL. This CDR3 reads CASSQGWDSRNTEAFF. The CDR3 coding sequence is TGCGCCAGCAGCCAAGGTTGGGACAGCCGGAACACTGAAGCTTTCTTT.

This chain connects TRBV21-1 to TRBJ1-1; the tabulated D call, TRBD1, remains unverified against the DNA. TRBV21-1 is listed as a pseudogene. CDR3 size: 16 residues. The CDR3 region is CASSKAQGQGKGEAFF. DNA of the CDR3: TGTGCCAGCAGCAAAGCGCAGGGACAGGGAAAGGGTGAAGCTTTCTTT.

This clone appeared a few times. The rearrangement links TRBV5-4 to TRBJ1-1; D might be TRBD1 (5 bases). This CDR3 contains 14 residues. With 2 bases removed from V and 1 base from J, the gap between germline ends came to 9 bases. Germline V gene lookup returns CDR1 SGHNT and CDR2 YYREEE (reference sequence). CDR3 bases: TGTGCCAGCAGCTTAAGGGGTGGGAACACTGAAGCTTTCTTT. It specifies CASSLRGGNTEAFF.